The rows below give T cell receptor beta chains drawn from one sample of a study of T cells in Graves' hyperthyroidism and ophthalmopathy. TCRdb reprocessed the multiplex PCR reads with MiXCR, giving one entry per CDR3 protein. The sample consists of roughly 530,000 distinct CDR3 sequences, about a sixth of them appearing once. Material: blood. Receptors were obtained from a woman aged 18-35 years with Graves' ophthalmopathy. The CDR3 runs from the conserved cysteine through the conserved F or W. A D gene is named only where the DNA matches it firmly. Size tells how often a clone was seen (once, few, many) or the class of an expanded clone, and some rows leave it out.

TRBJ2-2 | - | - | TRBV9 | CASSGKAGELFF | TGTGCCAGCAGCGGAAAGGCCGGGGAGCTGTTTTTT
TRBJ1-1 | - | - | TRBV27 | CASSFAGPNTEAFF | TGTGCCAGCAGTTTCGCAGGTCCGAACACTGAAGCTTTCTTT
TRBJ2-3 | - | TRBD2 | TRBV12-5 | CASGLVPLGTSGRASTDTQYF | TGTGCTAGTGGTTTGGTTCCGTTAGGGACTAGCGGGAGGGCTAGCACAGATACGCAGTATTTT
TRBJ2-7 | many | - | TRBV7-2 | CASSSYINRQIYEQYF | TGTGCCAGCAGCTCTTATATAAATCGACAGATCTACGAGCAGTACTTC
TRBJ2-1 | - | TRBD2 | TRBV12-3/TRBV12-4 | CASSTGTSGLYNEQFF | TGTGCCAGCAGTACAGGGACTAGCGGACTGTACAATGAGCAGTTCTTC
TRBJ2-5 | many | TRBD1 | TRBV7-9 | CASSSRDRGAETQYF | TGTGCCAGCAGCTCCCGGGACAGGGGAGCAGAGACCCAGTACTTC
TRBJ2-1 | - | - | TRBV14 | CASQRGREQFF | TGTGCCAGCCAACGGGGCCGGGAGCAGTTCTTC
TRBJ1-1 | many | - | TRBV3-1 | CASSQVWNTEAFF | TGTGCCAGCAGCCAAGTATGGAACACTGAAGCTTTCTTT
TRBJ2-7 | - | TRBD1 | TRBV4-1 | CASSQVVGTETYEQYF | TGCGCCAGCAGCCAAGTGGTGGGGACAGAGACCTACGAGCAGTACTTC
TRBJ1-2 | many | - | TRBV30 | CAWSVPGMRYGYTF | TGTGCCTGGAGTGTACCAGGGATGAGGTATGGCTACACCTTC
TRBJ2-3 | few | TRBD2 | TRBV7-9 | CASSKRLASTDTQYF | TGTGCCAGCAGCAAAAGACTAGCGAGCACAGATACGCAGTATTTT
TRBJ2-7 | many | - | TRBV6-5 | CASSYSWQGLHEQYF | TGTGCCAGCAGTTACTCGTGGCAGGGTCTCCACGAGCAGTACTTC
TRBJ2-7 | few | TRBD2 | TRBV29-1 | CSVVLAGLYEQYF | TGCAGCGTTGTTCTAGCGGGTTTATACGAGCAGTACTTC
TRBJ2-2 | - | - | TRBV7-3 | CASSLSRNGELFF | TGTGCCAGCAGCTTAAGCAGAAACGGGGAGCTGTTTTTT
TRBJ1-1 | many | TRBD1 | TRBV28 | CASRQGSPNTEAFF | TGTGCCAGCAGACAGGGGAGTCCCAACACTGAAGCTTTCTTT
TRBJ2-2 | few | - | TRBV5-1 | CASTPAESLLTGELFF | TGCGCCAGCACTCCGGCGGAGTCGTTGTTAACCGGGGAGCTGTTTTTT
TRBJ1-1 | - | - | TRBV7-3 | CASSLTGFSEAFF | TGTGCCAGCAGCTTGACCGGGTTCTCCGAAGCTTTCTTT
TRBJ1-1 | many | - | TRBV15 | CATSRYGDTEAFF | TGTGCCACCAGCAGGTATGGGGACACTGAAGCTTTCTTT
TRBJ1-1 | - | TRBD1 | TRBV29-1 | CSVTPWTGMNTEAFF | TGCAGCGTTACCCCTTGGACAGGCATGAACACTGAAGCTTTCTTT
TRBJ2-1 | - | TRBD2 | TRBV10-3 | CAIRRAGGTYNEQFF | TGTGCCATCAGGAGAGCGGGAGGGACCTACAATGAGCAGTTCTTC
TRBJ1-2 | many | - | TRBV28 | CASRPISHNYGYTF | TGTGCCAGCAGGCCGATCAGCCATAACTATGGCTACACCTTC
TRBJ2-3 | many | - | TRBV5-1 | CASSLGTGADTQYF | TGCGCCAGCAGCTTGGGGACGGGGGCAGATACGCAGTATTTT
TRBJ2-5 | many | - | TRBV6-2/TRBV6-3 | CASSYEGGGRETQYF | TGTGCCAGCAGTTACGAGGGGGGGGGCCGGGAGACCCAGTACTTC
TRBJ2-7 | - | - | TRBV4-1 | CASSRTHLNEQYF | TGCGCCAGCAGCCGGACTCATTTAAACGAGCAGTACTTC
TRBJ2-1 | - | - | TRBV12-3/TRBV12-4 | CASSFSGEQFF | TGTGCCAGCAGTTTTTCGGGTGAGCAGTTCTTC
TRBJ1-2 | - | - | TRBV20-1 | CSARDDRGPGYTF | TGCAGTGCTAGAGATGACCGGGGGCCTGGCTACACCTTC
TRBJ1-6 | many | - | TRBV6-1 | CASSETGDQNSPLHF | TGTGCCAGCAGTGAAACCGGGGACCAGAATTCACCCCTCCACTTT
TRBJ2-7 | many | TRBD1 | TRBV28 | CASSLFRSGGFYEQYF | TGTGCCAGCAGTTTATTTAGGTCAGGGGGCTTCTACGAGCAGTACTTC
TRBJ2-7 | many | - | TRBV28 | CASSSPSAVLGYEQYF | TGTGCCAGCAGTTCCCCTAGCGCGGTCCTGGGATACGAGCAGTACTTC
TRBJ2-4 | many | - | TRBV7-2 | CASSFPRWTAGGNIQYF | TGTGCCAGCAGCTTCCCAAGATGGACAGCTGGCGGAAACATTCAGTACTTC
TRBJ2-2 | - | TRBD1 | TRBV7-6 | CASSSDRENTGELFF | TGTGCCAGCAGCTCAGACAGGGAGAACACCGGGGAGCTGTTTTTT
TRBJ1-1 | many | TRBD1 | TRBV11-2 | CASSHSTGLNTEAFF | TGTGCCAGCAGCCATTCGACAGGGCTGAACACTGAAGCTTTCTTT
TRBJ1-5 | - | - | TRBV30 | CAWSANNQPQHF | TGTGCCTGGAGCGCTAATAATCAGCCCCAGCATTTT
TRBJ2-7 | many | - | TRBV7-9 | CASSLGTVGADYEQYF | TGTGCCAGCAGCTTAGGGACCGTCGGGGCAGACTACGAGCAGTACTTC
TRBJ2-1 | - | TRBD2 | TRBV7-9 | CASSLSRGGNEQFF | TGTGCCAGCAGCTTGTCGCGGGGGGGCAATGAGCAGTTCTTC
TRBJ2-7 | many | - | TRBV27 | CASSLTGRGEYEQYF | TGTGCCAGCAGTTTGACTGGGAGAGGGGAGTACGAGCAGTACTTC
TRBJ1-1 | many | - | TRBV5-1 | CASSLVPENTEAFF | TGCGCCAGCAGCTTGGTTCCGGAAAACACTGAAGCTTTCTTT
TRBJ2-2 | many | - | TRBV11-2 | CASSSRWGATGELFF | TGTGCCAGCAGCTCCCGGTGGGGGGCCACCGGGGAGCTGTTTTTT
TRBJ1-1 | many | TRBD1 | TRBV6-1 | CASSAAGTAVEAFF | TGTGCCAGCAGTGCGGCCGGGACAGCAGTTGAAGCTTTCTTT
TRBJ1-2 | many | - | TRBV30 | CAWSAIGTSYGYTF | TGTGCCTGGAGTGCCATCGGGACGTCCTATGGCTACACCTTC
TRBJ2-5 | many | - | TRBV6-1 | CASSYGFQETQYF | TGTGCCAGCAGTTACGGGTTCCAAGAGACCCAGTACTTC